This entry lists 19 T cell receptor beta chains sequenced from one sample in a study of blood T cell repertoires in COVID-19. The table came from immunoSEQ multiplex PCR; TCRdb's copy has only in-frame clones and leaves some out. Of 200,000 to 250,000 clones in the sample, approximately 90% are singletons; the top ten hold approximately 3.7%. The source material was PBMCs or T cells enriched from blood (not recorded which). The receptor set was obtained from a woman between 25 and 40 years old who had recovered from COVID-19.

V and J are TRBV18 and TRBJ2-5, with D possibly TRBD1 on 6 matching bases. V dropped 1 base and J dropped 5 bases, with 14 bases sitting between them. The germline CDR1 and CDR2 sequences are KGHSH and LQKENI. The CDR3 totals 15 residues. CDR3 in amino acids: CASSPLRTAVETQYF. The CDR3 bases are TGTGCCAGCTCACCACTGAGGACAGCTGTTGAGACCCAGTACTTC.

This clone was seen more than once but under ten times. V gene TRBV30 combines with J gene TRBJ2-7; maybe TRBD1 (6 bases). The CDR3 runs 16 residues. With 2 bases removed from V and 2 bases from J, the gap between germline ends came to 19 bases. CDR1 and CDR2 from the germline V gene are GTSNPN and SVGIG (reference sequence). The CDR3 DNA reads TGTGCCTGGAGTCCAGATACAGGGTCCATCACCTACGAGCAGTACTTC. It translates to CAWSPDTGSITYEQYF.

This clone was found a few times. The V gene is TRBV7-3, the J gene TRBJ2-1; D ambiguous. The CDR3 extends over 13 amino acids. V gave up 5 bases and J gave up 5 bases, with 10 bases separating them. The germline gives CDR1 SGHTA, CDR2 FQGTGA. The CDR3 loop is CASSPTVDNEQFF. Written as DNA, the CDR3 is TGTGCCAGCAGCCCCACGGTGGACAATGAGCAGTTCTTC.

CDR3 DNA: TGTGCCATCAGAGAGCTAGCGGGAGACGGGGAGCTGTTTTTT. Translation gives CAIRELAGDGELFF. The chain has TRBV10-3 and TRBJ2-2; 10 bases are a match to TRBD2. V shed 6 bases and J 7 bases; nucleotides not matched to a gene: 5. The CDR3 length is 14 residues. The germline gives CDR1 ENHRY, CDR2 SYGVKD.

V and J are TRBV14 and TRBJ2-4, with a possible D match to TRBD2 (6 bases). Germline CDR1 and CDR2: SGHDN and FVKESK. Trimming shortened V by 0 bases and J by 1 base, and 19 bases separated the two germline ends. The CDR3 has 19 amino acids. Here the CDR3 reads CASSQENYAGTAAKNIQYF. The CDR3 DNA reads as TGTGCCAGCAGCCAAGAGAATTACGCGGGGACGGCTGCCAAAAACATTCAGTACTTC.

This chain uses TRBV5-1 with TRBJ1-2, with D possibly matching TRBD1 (5 bases). V was clipped by 7 bases and J by 3 bases, with 7 bases between them. CDR1 SGHRS and CDR2 YFSETQ come from the germline V gene. The CDR3 consists of 11 residues. CDR3 amino acids: CASLGDYGYTF. For the CDR3, the DNA is TGCGCCAGCCTAGGGGACTATGGCTACACCTTC. Variable domain in full (rest from reference TRBV5-1 and TRBJ1-2): KAGVTQTPRYLIKTRGQQVTLSCSPISGHRSVSWYQQTPGQGLQFLFEYFSETQRNKGNFPGRFSGRQFSNSRSEMNVSTLELGDSALYLCASLGDYGYTFGSGTRLTVV.

The J gene is TRBJ1-2, the V gene TRBV19, with 10 bases matching TRBD1. CDR1 and CDR2 (germline): LNHDA, SQIVND (reference sequence). The CDR3 sequence is 15 residues long. Germline trimming cut 5 bases from V and 4 bases from J; bases unmatched to any gene: 7. CDR3: CASSSTGGATYGYTF. The DNA for the CDR3 is TGTGCCAGTAGTTCGACAGGGGGCGCAACCTATGGCTACACCTTC.

This sequence joins TRBV9 and TRBJ1-4, with 7 bases matching TRBD1. V lost 3 bases, J lost 6 bases, and 8 bases stayed unmatched. The CDR3 has 15 residues. Germline V gene data show CDR1 as SGDLS and CDR2 as YYNGEE. In DNA, the CDR3 is TGTGCCAGCAGCGAGTCGACAGGGTGGGATGAAAAACTGTTTTTT. It translates to CASSESTGWDEKLFF.

The chain combines TRBV19 with TRBJ1-2; 10 bases line up with TRBD1. The trim removed 4 bases at V and 2 bases at J, leaving 10 bases unmatched. The CDR3 runs 17 residues. The V gene's germline CDR1 is LNHDA and CDR2 SQIVND (reference sequence). The DNA of the CDR3 is TGTGCCAGTAGTACCTACCCGGGACAGGGGAGGAACTATGGCTACACCTTC. Translated, it gives CASSTYPGQGRNYGYTF. The variable domain in full, with the rest retrieved from reference TRBV19 and TRBJ1-2, is DGGITQSPKYLFRKEGQNVTLSCEQNLNHDAMYWYRQDPGQGLRLIYYSQIVNDFQKGDIAEGYSVSREKKESFPLTVTSAQKNPTAFYLCASSTYPGQGRNYGYTFGSGTRLTVV.

This clone was observed once. V gene TRBV13 combines with J gene TRBJ1-2; perhaps TRBD1 as D (5 bases). CDR3 length equals 14 residues. Germline V CDR1 and CDR2: PRHDT, FYEKMQ (reference sequence). V was cut by 5 bases and J by 8 bases, with 18 bases left in between. The CDR3, as DNA: TGTGCCAGCAGCCCCACTGGGGGACTTAAGGGCTACACCTTC. Translation: CASSPTGGLKGYTF.

V gene TRBV29-1 combines with J gene TRBJ1-2; unclear D gene. The germline V gene encodes CDR1 SQVTM and CDR2 ANQGSEA. Trimming removed 2 bases at V and 7 bases at J, with 8 bases between. This CDR3 is 11 amino acids long. DNA of the CDR3: TGCAGCGTTGAACGCGCCGCTGGCTACACCTTC. Its translation: CSVERAAGYTF.

The CDR3 DNA reads as TGTGCCAGCAGTTTAGGACTTGGAAGTGGAAACACCATATATTTT. Translating it yields CASSLGLGSGNTIYF. The chain carries TRBV28 and TRBJ1-3, with no clear D. Germline V gene sequence: CDR1 MDHEN, CDR2 SYDVKM. V dropped 2 bases and J dropped 3 bases, with 11 bases sitting between them. This CDR3 is built from 15 residues.

This clone was counted between two and nine times. The chain has TRBV7-6 and TRBJ2-7, with D possibly being TRBD2 (5 bases). Per the germline V gene, CDR1 is SGHVS and CDR2 is FNYEAQ. There are 14 residues in the CDR3. V lost 0 bases to trimming and J lost 2 bases, with 8 bases between them. The CDR3 loop reads CASSLASETYEQYF. In DNA form, the CDR3 reads TGTGCCAGCAGCTTAGCTAGCGAGACCTACGAGCAGTACTTC. The entire variable domain, with the rest obtained from reference TRBV7-6 and TRBJ2-7, is as follows: GAGVSQSPRYKVTKRGQDVALRCDPISGHVSLYWYRQALGQGPEFLTYFNYEAQQDKSGLPNDRFSAERPEGSISTLTIQRTEQRDSAMYRCASSLASETYEQYFGPGTRLTVT.

V usage is TRBV28 and J usage is TRBJ1-1; perhaps TRBD1 as D (6 bases). The CDR3 contains 20 residues. Between the trimmed V and J ends, which lost 1 base and 0 bases, there was a span of 24 bases. Germline V gives CDR1 MDHEN, CDR2 SYDVKM. CDR3 region: CASSLSCRHPGQGLNTEAFF. CDR3 bases: TGTGCCAGCAGTTTATCCTGTCGCCATCCGGGACAAGGTCTGAACACTGAAGCTTTCTTT. Filled out from reference TRBV28 and TRBJ1-1, the complete variable domain reads DVKVTQSSRYLVKRTGEKVFLECVQDMDHENMFWYRQDPGLGLRLIYFSYDVKMKEKGDIPEGYSVSREKKERFSLILESASTNQTSMYLCASSLSCRHPGQGLNTEAFFGQGTRLTVV.

This clone came up a few times. The J gene is TRBJ2-1, the V gene TRBV11-3; 8 bases map to TRBD2. CDR1 SGHNT and CDR2 YENEEA come from the germline V gene. J lost 6 bases, V lost 5 bases, and 3 bases had no gene match. The CDR3 is made up of 13 amino acids. The CDR3 DNA reads TGTGCCAGCAGCATGAGCGGGAGCAATGAGCAGTTCTTC. Translated, it gives CASSMSGSNEQFF.

The chain couples TRBV5-1 to TRBJ1-1, with D perhaps matching TRBD1 (6 bases). The CDR3 runs 14 residues. Germline CDR1 and CDR2: SGHRS and YFSETQ. Trimming took off 4 bases at V and 0 bases at J, with 10 bases between the two ends. CDR3 in DNA: TGCGCCAGCAGCCCGGACAGCCTGAACACTGAAGCTTTCTTT. This sequence encodes CASSPDSLNTEAFF. Full variable domain (missing parts from reference TRBV5-1 and TRBJ1-1): KAGVTQTPRYLIKTRGQQVTLSCSPISGHRSVSWYQQTPGQGLQFLFEYFSETQRNKGNFPGRFSGRQFSNSRSEMNVSTLELGDSALYLCASSPDSLNTEAFFGQGTRLTVV.

The chain has TRBV7-9 and TRBJ2-1; 7 positions match TRBD1. With V trimmed by 5 bases and J by 0 bases, 16 bases remained unmatched. CDR1 is SEHNR and CDR2 is FQNEAQ in the germline V gene (reference sequence). This CDR3 has 19 amino acids. As DNA, the CDR3 is TGTGCCAGCAGCACCCGACAGGGCCCCGGACTCGACTCCTACAATGAGCAGTTCTTC. It encodes CASSTRQGPGLDSYNEQFF.

The J gene is TRBJ1-2, the V gene TRBV6-6; D gene unclear. This CDR3 contains 12 residues. Germline V gene sequence: CDR1 MNHNY, CDR2 SVGAGI (reference sequence). The germline V and J ends were trimmed by 6 bases and 9 bases, with 14 bases remaining between them. The CDR3 spells CASSPSGLSYTF. Here the CDR3 DNA reads TGTGCCAGCAGCCCCTCCGGTCTAAGCTACACCTTC.

This clone was seen a handful of times. The rearrangement links TRBV7-2 to TRBJ1-1; D not resolved. CDR1 and CDR2 (germline): SGHTA, FQGNSA. The CDR3 totals 13 residues. Between the trimmed V and J ends, which lost 1 base and 3 bases, there was a span of 6 bases. The DNA for the CDR3 is TGTGCCAGCAGCTTAGTTTCGGACACTGAAGCTTTCTTT. Its protein product is CASSLVSDTEAFF.